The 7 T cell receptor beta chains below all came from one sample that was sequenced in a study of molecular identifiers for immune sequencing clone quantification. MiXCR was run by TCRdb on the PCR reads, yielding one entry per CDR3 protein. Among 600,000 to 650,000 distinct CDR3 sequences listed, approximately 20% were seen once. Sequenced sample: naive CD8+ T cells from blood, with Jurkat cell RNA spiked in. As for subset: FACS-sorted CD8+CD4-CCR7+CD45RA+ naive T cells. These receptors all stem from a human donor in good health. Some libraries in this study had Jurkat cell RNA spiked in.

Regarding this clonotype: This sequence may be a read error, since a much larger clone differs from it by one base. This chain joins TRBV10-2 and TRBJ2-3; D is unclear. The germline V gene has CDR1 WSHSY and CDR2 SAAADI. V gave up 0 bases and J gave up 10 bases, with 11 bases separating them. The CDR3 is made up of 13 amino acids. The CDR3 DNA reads TGCGCCAGCAGTGAGTCATGGTCCTATGCGCAGTATTTT. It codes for CASSESWSYAQYF.

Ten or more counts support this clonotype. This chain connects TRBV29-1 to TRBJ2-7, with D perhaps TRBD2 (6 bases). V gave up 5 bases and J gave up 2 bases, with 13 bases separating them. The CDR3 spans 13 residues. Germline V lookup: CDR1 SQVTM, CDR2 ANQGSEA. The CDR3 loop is CSVFGGRAYEQYF. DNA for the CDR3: TGCAGCGTTTTCGGGGGTAGGGCCTACGAGCAGTACTTC.

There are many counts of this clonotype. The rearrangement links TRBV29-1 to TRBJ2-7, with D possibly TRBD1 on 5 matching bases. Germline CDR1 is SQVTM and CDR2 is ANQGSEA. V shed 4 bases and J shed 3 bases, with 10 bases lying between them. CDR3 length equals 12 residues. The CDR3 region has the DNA TGCAGCGTTGCTCAGGGTGGCTACGAGCAGTACTTC. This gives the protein CSVAQGGYEQYF.

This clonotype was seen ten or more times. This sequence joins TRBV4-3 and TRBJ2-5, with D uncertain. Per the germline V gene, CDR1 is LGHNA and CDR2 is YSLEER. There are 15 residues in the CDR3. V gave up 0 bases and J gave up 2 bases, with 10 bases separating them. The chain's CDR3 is CASSQEYELQETQYF. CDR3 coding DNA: TGCGCCAGCAGCCAAGAGTACGAACTTCAAGAGACCCAGTACTTC.

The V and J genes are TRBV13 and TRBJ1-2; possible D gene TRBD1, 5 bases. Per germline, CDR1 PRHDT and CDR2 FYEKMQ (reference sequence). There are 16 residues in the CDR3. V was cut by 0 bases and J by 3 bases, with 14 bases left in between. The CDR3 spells CASSLGLGALDYGYTF. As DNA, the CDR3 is TGTGCCAGCAGCTTAGGCCTAGGGGCCCTGGACTATGGCTACACCTTC.

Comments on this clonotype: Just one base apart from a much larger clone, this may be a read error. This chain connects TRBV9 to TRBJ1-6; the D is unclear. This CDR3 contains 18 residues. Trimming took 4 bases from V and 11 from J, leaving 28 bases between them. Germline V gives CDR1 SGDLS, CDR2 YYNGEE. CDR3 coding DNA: TGTGCCAGCAGCCCGACACCATATCCGGTTGGTTCGTGGCCACCCCTCCACTTT. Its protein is CASSPTPYPVGSWPPLHF.

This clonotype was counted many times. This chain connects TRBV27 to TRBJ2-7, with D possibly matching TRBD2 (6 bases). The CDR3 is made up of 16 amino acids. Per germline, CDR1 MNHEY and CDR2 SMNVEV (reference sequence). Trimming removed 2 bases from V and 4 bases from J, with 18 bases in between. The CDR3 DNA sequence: TGTGCCAGCAGTTTAGTGGGGGGTAGTGCCGCTTACGAGCAGTACTTC. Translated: CASSLVGGSAAYEQYF.